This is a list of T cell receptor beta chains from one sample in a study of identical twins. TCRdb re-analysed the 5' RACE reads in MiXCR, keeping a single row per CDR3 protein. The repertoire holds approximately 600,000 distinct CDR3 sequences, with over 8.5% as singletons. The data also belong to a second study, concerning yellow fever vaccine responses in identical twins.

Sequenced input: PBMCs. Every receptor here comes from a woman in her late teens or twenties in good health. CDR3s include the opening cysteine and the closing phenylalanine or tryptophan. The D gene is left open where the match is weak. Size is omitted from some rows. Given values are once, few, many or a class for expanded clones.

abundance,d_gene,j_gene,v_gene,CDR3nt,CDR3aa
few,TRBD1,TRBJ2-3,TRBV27,TGTGCCAGCAGTCCACCCGGGACAGGGGGCTTGCAGTATTTT,CASSPPGTGGLQYF
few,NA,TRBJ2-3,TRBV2,TGTGCCACCCGTTCCACAGATACGCAGTATTTT,CATRSTDTQYF
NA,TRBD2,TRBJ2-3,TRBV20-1,TGCAGTGCTAGACCGGGACTAGCGGGGGGTGTGGGACGCACAGATACGCAGTATTTT,CSARPGLAGGVGRTDTQYF
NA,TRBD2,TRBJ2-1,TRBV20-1,TGCAGTGCTACCGGGGGGGTTAGGTCCTACAATGAGCAGTTCTTC,CSATGGVRSYNEQFF
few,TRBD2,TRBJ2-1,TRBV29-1,TGCAGCGTTGAATTACTAGCGGACAATGAGCAGTTCTTC,CSVELLADNEQFF
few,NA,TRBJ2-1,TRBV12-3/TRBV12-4,TGTGCCAGCAGTTTGGAGGCGGGGTCCCCTTTTGTTGAGCAGTTCTTC,CASSLEAGSPFVEQFF
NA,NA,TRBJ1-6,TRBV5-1,TGCGCCAGCAGCTTGGATTACTATAATTCACCCCTCCACTTT,CASSLDYYNSPLHF
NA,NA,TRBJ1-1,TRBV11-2,TGTGCCAGCAGGATCGGGGCGGGTTTATTTCTCTTT,CASRIGAGLFLF
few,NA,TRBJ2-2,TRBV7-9,TGTGCCAGCAGCCCCCGGGCAGGGCACACCGGGGAGCTGTTTTTT,CASSPRAGHTGELFF
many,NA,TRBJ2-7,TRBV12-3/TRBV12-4,TGTGCCAGCAGTCTCACATCAAACTACGAGCAGTACTTC,CASSLTSNYEQYF
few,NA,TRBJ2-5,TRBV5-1,TGCGCCAGCAGCTTGGAAGGTGGCGGGCCTATGACCCAGTACTTC,CASSLEGGGPMTQYF
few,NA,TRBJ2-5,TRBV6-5,TGTGCCAGCAGTTACTTTGGAGGGGCCAAAAGTGGCCAGTACTTC,CASSYFGGAKSGQYF
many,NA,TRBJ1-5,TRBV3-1,TGTGCCAGCAGCCAAGACCGGGACAATAGCAATCAGCCCCAGCATTTT,CASSQDRDNSNQPQHF
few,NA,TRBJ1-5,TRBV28,TGTGCCAGCAGTTTAGGGGGCTTTAATAGCAATCAGCCCCAGCATTTT,CASSLGGFNSNQPQHF
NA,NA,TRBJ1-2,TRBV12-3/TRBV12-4,TGTGCCAGCAGTTTAGGCAGGCCTGGCTACACCTTC,CASSLGRPGYTF
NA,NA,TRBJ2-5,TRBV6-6,TGTGCCAGCAGGGGCGTGTTCAAGGAGACCCAGTACTTC,CASRGVFKETQYF
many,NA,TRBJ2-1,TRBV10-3,TGTGCCATCAGTGGCCTGTCGGGGACATCACACTACAATGAGCAGTTCTTC,CAISGLSGTSHYNEQFF
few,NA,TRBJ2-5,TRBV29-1,TGCAGCGTTGGAGGGGAAGAGACCCAGTACTTC,CSVGGEETQYF
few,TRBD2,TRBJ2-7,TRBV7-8,TGTGCCAGCAGCTTAGAAGCGGGGCGCGAGCAGTACTTC,CASSLEAGREQYF
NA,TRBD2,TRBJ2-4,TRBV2,TGTGCCAGCAGTGACACTAGCGGGGGGAAAGCCAAAAACATTCAGTACTTC,CASSDTSGGKAKNIQYF
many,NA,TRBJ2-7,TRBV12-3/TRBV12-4,TGTGCCAGCAAGGTCGCAGGGACGAGTTCCTACGAGCAGTACTTC,CASKVAGTSSYEQYF
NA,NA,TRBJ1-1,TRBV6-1,TGTGCCAGCAGTAGGACAGCGTGGAACACTGAAGCTTTCTTT,CASSRTAWNTEAFF
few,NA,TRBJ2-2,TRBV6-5,TGTGCCAGCAGTTACTTCGTGGTAGCAGGGAACACCGGGGAGCTGTTTTTT,CASSYFVVAGNTGELFF
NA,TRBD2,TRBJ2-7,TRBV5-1,TGCGCCAGCAAAACAGGAAGCGGGAGGGAGTACGAGCAGTACTTC,CASKTGSGREYEQYF
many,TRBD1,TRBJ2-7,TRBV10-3,TGTGCCATCAGTGAGTCATTAACAGGGGTCTCCTACGAGCAGTACTTC,CAISESLTGVSYEQYF
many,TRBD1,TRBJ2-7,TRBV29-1,TGCAGCGCTGACCGACCTACGGGACAGGGGGCCTACGAGCAGTACTTC,CSADRPTGQGAYEQYF
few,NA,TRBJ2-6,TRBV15,TGTGCCACCAGCAGAGGAAAAACAGGGTTAAGCTCTGGGGCCAACGTCCTGACTTTC,CATSRGKTGLSSGANVLTF
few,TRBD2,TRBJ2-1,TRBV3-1,TGTGCCAGCAGCCAAGAGGGGACTAGCGGGGGTCATTACAATGAGCAGTTCTTC,CASSQEGTSGGHYNEQFF
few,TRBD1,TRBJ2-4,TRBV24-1,TGTGCCACCAGTGATCCCGGGACAGGGGGAACTACCAAAAACATTCAGTACTTC,CATSDPGTGGTTKNIQYF
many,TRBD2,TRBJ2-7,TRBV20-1,TGCAGTGCATTGGGACTAGCCTACGAGCAGTACTTC,CSALGLAYEQYF
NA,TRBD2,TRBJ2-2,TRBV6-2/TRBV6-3,TGTGCCAGCATTAGAGCGGGAGGTACCACCGGGGAGCTGTTTTTT,CASIRAGGTTGELFF
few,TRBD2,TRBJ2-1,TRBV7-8,TGTGCCAGCTCCCAGGGGACTAGCGGGAGTCGGAACAATGAGCAGTTCTTC,CASSQGTSGSRNNEQFF
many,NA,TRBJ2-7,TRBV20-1,TGCAGTGCTAGGTCGGGGGGCTCAGAGGGCGAGCAGTACTTC,CSARSGGSEGEQYF
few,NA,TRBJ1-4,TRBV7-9,TGTGCCAGCGGCAGGGAAAAACTTTTTTTT,CASGREKLFF
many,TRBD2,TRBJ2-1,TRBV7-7,TGTGCTAGCAGCCCTACTAGCGGCCACAATGAGCAGTTCTTC,CASSPTSGHNEQFF
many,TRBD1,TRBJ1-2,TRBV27,TGTGCCAGCAGTTCCACCCTCCGGGACAGGGCTGTCAACTATGGCTACACCTTC,CASSSTLRDRAVNYGYTF
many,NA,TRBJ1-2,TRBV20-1,TGCAGTGCTAGTTCGGTAATATCTAACTATGGCTACACCTTC,CSASSVISNYGYTF
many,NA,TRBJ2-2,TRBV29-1,TGCAGCGCTGAGGAAAATAGGCTGACCGGGGAGCTGTTTTTT,CSAEENRLTGELFF
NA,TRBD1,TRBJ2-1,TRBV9,TGTGCCAGCAGCGTGTTAGGGGACAGCTCCTACAATGAGCAGTTCTTC,CASSVLGDSSYNEQFF
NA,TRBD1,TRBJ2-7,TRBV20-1,TGCAGTGCTAGCGGTCTCCCCGGGACAGGGGAACACGAGCAGTACTTC,CSASGLPGTGEHEQYF
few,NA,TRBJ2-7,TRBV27,TGTGCCAGCAGTTTATCAGGGGGGGAATCCTACGAGCAGTACTTC,CASSLSGGESYEQYF
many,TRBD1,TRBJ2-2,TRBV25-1,TGTGCCACAACAAGAACAGGGGGCACCGGGGAGCTGTTTTTT,CATTRTGGTGELFF
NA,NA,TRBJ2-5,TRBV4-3,TGCGCCAGCAGCCAAGTCGGGGTAGCTCCGCGGACCCAGTACTTC,CASSQVGVAPRTQYF